Listed here is a single TCR beta chain. The sample is drawn from a study of blood T cell repertoires in COVID-19. Study at large: COVID-19 samples from acute and convalescent phases originated in the United States, Italy and Spain. The cDNA or gDNA used as material had been derived from T cells, B-cell-depleted T cells, or PBMCs.

In the original analysis: Reference gene primers were amplified, and this amplification served to estimate nucleated cell counts. This table comes from immunoSEQ multiplex PCR, and its TCRdb copy is limited to in-frame clones, with some not included. For V, J and clone size, that table is used; D and trimming come from the DNA. The sample consists of 50,000 to 55,000 clones, 80% to 90% of them appearing once. Trimming cost V 3 bases and J 6 bases, with 10 bases left between them. This CDR3 spans 13 amino acids. Germline V lookup: CDR1 PRHDT, CDR2 FYEKMQ (reference sequence). The TCR comes from a man in his forties or fifties with acute or convalescent COVID-19. The chain couples TRBV13 to TRBJ2-3; D gene uncertain. The sequenced sample was peripheral blood. CDR3 DNA sequence: TGTGCCAGCAGCTTCCGTTCTTCCGATACGCAGTATTTT. This codes for CASSFRSSDTQYF.